The present T cell receptor beta chain was sequenced within a study of breast tumors, draining lymph nodes, adjacent tissues. Notes on this clonotype: Its antigen is not known. This sequence may be a read error, since a much larger clone differs from it by one base.

CDR1 MDHEN and CDR2 SYDVKM come from the germline V gene. This CDR3 is built from 16 residues. TCRdb reanalysed the multiplex PCR reads using MiXCR and keeps one entry per CDR3 protein. The table includes approximately 190,000 distinct CDR3 sequences, approximately 31% detected once. Samples came from axillary lymph nodes draining the breast cancer. Overall study findings and caveats: Tumors had less TCR diversity than lymph nodes, more than nontumor tissue. Data only fit, rather than demonstrated, lymph node origin of most tumor T cells.

This receptor was taken from a female donor with breast cancer. Some clones in this sample may be carry-over from other donors' samples. The V gene is TRBV28, the J gene TRBJ2-1; D not resolved. Material: axillary lymph node tissue. Here the CDR3 DNA reads TGTGCCAGCGGTTTATTCGCCCTAGTCCTTGTGAATGAGCAGTTCTTC. Protein: CASGLFALVLVNEQFF.